A single sample gave rise to the 5 T cell receptor beta chains below, sequenced in a study of blood T cell repertoires in COVID-19. The assay was immunoSEQ multiplex PCR, and TCRdb's table has in-frame clones only and misses some. The table lists under 65,000 clones, roughly 89% of them singletons, with roughly 6.5% in the top ten. Sequencing input: peripheral blood. These receptor sequences come from a woman between 55 and 75 years old with COVID-19, enrolled during active disease.

This chain connects TRBV28 to TRBJ2-7, with 7 bases that match TRBD1. CDR3 length equals 16 residues. Per the germline V gene, CDR1 is MDHEN and CDR2 is SYDVKM. J gave up 2 bases and V 3 bases, and 10 bases lay outside the gene matches. The DNA of the CDR3 is TGTGCCAGCAGTTTGGGTCCGGGACAGAGAGCCTACGAGCAGTACTTC. Translation gives CASSLGPGQRAYEQYF.

The J gene is TRBJ1-5, the V gene TRBV18, with D maybe TRBD1 (5 bases). This CDR3 spans 13 amino acids. V dropped 3 bases and J dropped 4 bases, with 7 bases sitting between them. Germline CDR1 is KGHSH and CDR2 is LQKENI. The CDR3 reads CASSPDTNQPQHF. Here the CDR3 DNA reads TGTGCCAGCTCACCGGACACTAATCAGCCCCAGCATTTT.

This clone was detected once. CDR3 nucleotide sequence: TGTGCCAGCTCACCATCCGAGACAGGGTACTCACCCCTCCACTTT. Its translation: CASSPSETGYSPLHF. The chain joins TRBV18 to TRBJ1-6; TRBD1 aligns across 7 bases. After removal of 2 bases from V and 10 bases from J, the junction contained 8 bases not matched to a gene. The germline V gene has CDR1 KGHSH and CDR2 LQKENI. The CDR3 covers 15 residues.

This clone is a singleton in its sample. Here the CDR3 DNA reads TGTGCCAGTAGTACCAGGGTGTTTGCCGAAGCTTTCTTT. It codes for CASSTRVFAEAFF. The chain carries TRBV19 and TRBJ1-1, with a weak D call TRBD1 (5 bases). The CDR3 totals 13 residues. Germline lookup yields CDR1 LNHDA and CDR2 SQIVND (reference sequence). V was cut by 4 bases and J by 8 bases, with 14 bases left in between.

This chain joins TRBV11-2 and TRBJ2-7; 7 bases agree with TRBD1. V trimming: 6 bases; J trimming: 3 bases; junction bases outside the gene matches: 8. The CDR3 has 14 residues. Per the germline V gene, CDR1 is SGHAT and CDR2 is FQNNGV. DNA for the CDR3: TGTGCCAGCAGTTTCCGGGACAGTCGCTACGAGCAGTACTTC. Translated, it gives CASSFRDSRYEQYF.